Each of the 11 T cell receptor beta chains below was sequenced from the same sample in a study of CD8 T cells in Susac syndrome. Reverse transcription of roughly 0.5 to 1 ug RNA was carried out with random hexamers. TCRdb re-analysed the immunoSEQ multiplex PCR reads in MiXCR, keeping a single row per CDR3 protein. The table records around 180,000 distinct CDR3 sequences, approximately 96% of them present only once. Sequencing was performed on CD4+ T cells from PBMCs. Receptors originate from a human donor with multiple sclerosis.

The chain is built from TRBV15 and TRBJ1-6; D ambiguous. This CDR3 has 17 residues. Between the trimmed V and J ends, which lost 5 bases and 6 bases, there was a span of 20 bases. The germline V gene encodes CDR1 LNHNV and CDR2 YYDKDF (reference sequence). DNA of the CDR3: TGTGCCACCAGCTCCCGGGGAGGTGCAGTCCCTAATTCACCCCTCCACTTT. Amino acid sequence: CATSSRGGAVPNSPLHF.

The chain uses TRBV29-1 and TRBJ1-2, with TRBD1 as a possible D gene (6 bases). CDR3 length: 17 residues. V was shortened by 5 bases and J by 5 bases, with 27 bases between the two germline ends. Germline CDR1 reads SQVTM; CDR2 reads ANQGSEA. The CDR3 region has the DNA TGCAGCGTTAGGGGGAGATGGACAGCCGAGAATGGTTATGGCTACACCTTC. Its protein product is CSVRGRWTAENGYGYTF.

The rearrangement joins TRBV12-3 or TRBV12-4 to TRBJ1-2; the D is unclear. Trimming cost V 5 bases and J 13 bases, with 14 bases left between them. The CDR3 contains 11 residues. CDR3 loop: CASSNWTSRTF. In DNA form, the CDR3 reads TGTGCCAGCAGTAACTGGACTTCACGCACCTTC.

The rearrangement joins TRBV5-4 to TRBJ2-7; a possible D gene is TRBD1 (6 bases). The germline V gene has CDR1 SGHNT and CDR2 YYREEE (reference sequence). V was clipped by 0 bases and J by 2 bases, with 6 bases between them. The CDR3 is 13 amino acids. CDR3 sequence reads: CASSLEGAYEQYF. The CDR3, as DNA: TGTGCCAGCAGCTTGGAGGGGGCCTACGAGCAGTACTTC.

V is TRBV25-1 and J is TRBJ1-6; no clear D gene. From germline, CDR1 is MGHDK and CDR2 SYGVNS. V lost 4 bases, J lost 9 bases, and 13 bases lay in between. The CDR3 totals 14 residues. The CDR3 coding sequence is TGTGCCAGCAGTGTCGACCTGGGGTTTTCACCCCTCCACTTT. Amino acid sequence: CASSVDLGFSPLHF.

This clonotype was found once. This sequence joins TRBV23-1 and TRBJ1-1; no reliable D call. TRBV23-1 counts as an open reading frame of uncertain function. The CDR3 has 12 amino acids. V lost 0 bases, J lost 2 bases, and 1 base lay in between. The CDR3 region has the DNA TGCGCCAGCAGTCAATCAAACACTGAAGCTTTCTTT. Residues: CASSQSNTEAFF.

This sequence joins TRBV5-1 and TRBJ1-1; 8 nucleotides line up with TRBD1. Germline V gene lookup returns CDR1 SGHRS and CDR2 YFSETQ. V trimming: 0 bases; J trimming: 4 bases; junction bases outside the gene matches: 2. CDR3 length: 14 residues. Written as DNA, the CDR3 is TGCGCCAGCAGCTTGGGGACAGGGTCCACTGAAGCTTTCTTT. It codes for CASSLGTGSTEAFF.

The J gene is TRBJ2-5, the V gene TRBV7-9, with D perhaps TRBD1 or TRBD2 (7 bases each). The germline V gene encodes CDR1 SEHNR and CDR2 FQNEAQ (reference sequence). The CDR3 is 12 residues long. The ends were cut back, 11 bases at V and 5 bases at J, with 15 bases in the middle. This CDR3 is CAPGGGEETQYF. CDR3 coding DNA: TGTGCCCCAGGGGGGGGCGAGGAGACCCAGTACTTC.

This clonotype was counted a single time. The chain couples TRBV29-1 to TRBJ2-3; possible D gene TRBD2, 6 bases. CDR1 is SQVTM, CDR2 ANQGSEA, per germline. The germline V and J ends were trimmed by 7 bases and 4 bases, with 15 bases remaining between them. This CDR3 is 13 amino acids long. The CDR3 protein is CSGGSRGSDTQYF. The CDR3, as DNA: TGCAGCGGAGGAAGCCGGGGGTCAGATACGCAGTATTTT.

The chain carries TRBV27 and TRBJ2-4, with 9 bases that match TRBD1. This CDR3 has 17 amino acids. CDR1 and CDR2 (germline): MNHEY, SMNVEV (reference sequence). Losses at the gene ends were 4 bases for V and 9 bases for J; bases not matched to a gene: 16. The CDR3 bases are TGTGCCAGCAGTTCGCCTGCCTCCGGGACAGGGATTTTCATTCAGTACTTC. This gives the protein CASSSPASGTGIFIQYF.

This chain joins TRBV29-1 and TRBJ2-1, with D maybe TRBD1 (5 bases). Trimming pared 6 bases from V and 7 bases from J, leaving 16 bases between. This CDR3 is built from 13 residues. Germline CDR1 is SQVTM and CDR2 is ANQGSEA. CDR3 residues: CSVRNRQYNEQFF. DNA of the CDR3: TGCAGCGTACGCAATCGACAGTATAATGAGCAGTTCTTC.